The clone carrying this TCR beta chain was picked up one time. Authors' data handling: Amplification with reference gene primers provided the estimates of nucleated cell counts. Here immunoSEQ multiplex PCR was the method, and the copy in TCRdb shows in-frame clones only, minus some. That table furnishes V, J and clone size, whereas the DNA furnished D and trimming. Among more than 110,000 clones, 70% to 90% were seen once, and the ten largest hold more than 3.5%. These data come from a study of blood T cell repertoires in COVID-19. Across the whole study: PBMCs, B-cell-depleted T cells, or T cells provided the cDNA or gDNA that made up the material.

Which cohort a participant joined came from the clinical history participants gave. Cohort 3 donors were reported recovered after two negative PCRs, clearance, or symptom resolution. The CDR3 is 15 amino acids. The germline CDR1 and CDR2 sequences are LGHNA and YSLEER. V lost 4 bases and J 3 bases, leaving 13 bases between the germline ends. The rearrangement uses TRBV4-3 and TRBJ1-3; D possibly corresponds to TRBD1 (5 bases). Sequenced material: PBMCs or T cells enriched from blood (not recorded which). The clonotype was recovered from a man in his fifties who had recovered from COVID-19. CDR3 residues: CASSRSIGGGNTIYF. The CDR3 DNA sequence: TGCGCCAGCAGCCGATCGATCGGGGGTGGAAACACCATATATTTT.